These 31 T cell receptor beta chains share one sample of origin, sequenced in a study of blood T cell repertoires in COVID-19. Assay used: immunoSEQ multiplex PCR; TCRdb lists only in-frame clones, some missing. Among 140,000 or so clones listed, more than 60% were seen once. Sequenced input: peripheral blood. The receptors were sampled from a man between 45 and 60 years old with acute or convalescent COVID-19.

The chain uses TRBV9 and TRBJ2-3; no reliable D call. The CDR3 length is 15 residues. Germline loops: CDR1 SGDLS, CDR2 YYNGEE. V lost 2 bases, J lost 9 bases, and 19 bases lay in between. DNA for the CDR3: TGTGCCAGCAGCGTGGTGGAGCAATCTGGTAGCACGCAGTATTTT. Residues: CASSVVEQSGSTQYF.

This clone was counted only a few times. The V gene is TRBV2, the J gene TRBJ2-3; weak D call: TRBD1 (6 bases). The CDR3 is made up of 13 amino acids. CDR1 and CDR2 (germline): SNHLY, FYNNEI. Between the trimmed V and J ends, which lost 6 bases and 3 bases, there was a span of 10 bases. DNA of the CDR3: TGTGCCAGCAGACAGGGCAATACAGATACGCAGTATTTT. Its translation: CASRQGNTDTQYF.

The chain is built from TRBV30 and TRBJ1-1; D perhaps matches TRBD1 (5 bases). Germline lookup yields CDR1 GTSNPN and CDR2 SVGIG (reference sequence). The ends were cut back, 1 base at V and 8 bases at J, with 14 bases in the middle. The CDR3 totals 13 residues. CDR3 coding DNA: TGTGCCTGGAGTGCAGGGAATTATTTAGAAGCTTTCTTT. Translation: CAWSAGNYLEAFF.

This clone was seen just once. The chain is built from TRBV29-1 and TRBJ1-4, with D possibly being TRBD1 (5 bases). The CDR3 is 15 amino acids. Deletions cut 0 bases from V and 1 base from J, with 9 bases between. Looked up from germline, CDR1 is SQVTM and CDR2 is ANQGSEA. CDR3 nucleotide sequence: TGCAGCGTTGAAGACAGGGCAGGAACTAATGAAAAACTGTTTTTT. Translating it yields CSVEDRAGTNEKLFF.

The CDR3 DNA sequence: TGTGCCAGCAGTTCGTCCTACGAGCAGTACTTC. Translated, it gives CASSSSYEQYF. The chain combines TRBV27 with TRBJ2-7; D is ambiguous. The V end was cut by 4 bases, the J end by 1 base, with 2 bases between. The germline CDR1 and CDR2 sequences are MNHEY and SMNVEV (reference sequence). The CDR3 has 11 amino acids.

This chain connects TRBV24-1 to TRBJ1-2; no definite D call. The CDR3 has 13 amino acids. V lost 5 bases and J 5 bases, leaving 11 bases between the germline ends. Germline V gene data show CDR1 as KGHDR and CDR2 as SFDVKD. CDR3 amino acids: CATSAGQAYGYTF. In DNA, the CDR3 is TGTGCCACCAGTGCTGGGCAGGCATATGGCTACACCTTC.

This clone was counted a few times. The chain is built from TRBV6-5 and TRBJ1-2, with 8 bases lining up with TRBD1. The ends lost 5 bases at V and 6 bases at J; junction bases unmatched: 5. In germline, CDR1 is MNHEY, CDR2 SVGAGI. The CDR3 has 13 residues. The CDR3 loop is CASSPDRGHGYTF. CDR3 sequence (DNA): TGTGCCAGCAGTCCCGACAGGGGCCATGGCTACACCTTC.

The chain recombines TRBV5-1 with TRBJ1-1; no clear D. V was pared by 2 bases and J by 5 bases, with 10 bases between. CDR1 and CDR2 (germline): SGHRS, YFSETQ. The CDR3 covers 13 residues. The CDR3 region is CASSLNPQTEAFF. The CDR3 region has the DNA TGCGCCAGCAGCTTAAATCCCCAAACTGAAGCTTTCTTT.

The chain has TRBV5-1 and TRBJ2-2, with a weak D call TRBD2 (7 bases). Trimming removed 4 bases at V and 4 bases at J, with 17 bases between. In germline, CDR1 is SGHRS, CDR2 YFSETQ. The CDR3 runs to 16 residues. CDR3 amino acids: CASSPSEGGPTGELFF. CDR3 sequence (DNA): TGCGCCAGCAGCCCAAGCGAGGGGGGGCCCACCGGGGAGCTGTTTTTT. Looking up the rest from reference TRBV5-1 and TRBJ2-2 gives the full variable domain: KAGVTQTPRYLIKTRGQQVTLSCSPISGHRSVSWYQQTPGQGLQFLFEYFSETQRNKGNFPGRFSGRQFSNSRSEMNVSTLELGDSALYLCASSPSEGGPTGELFFGEGSRLTVL.

The chain uses TRBV11-3 and TRBJ2-6; no clear D. The CDR3 totals 15 residues. Trimming cost V 8 bases and J 1 base, with 12 bases left between them. Germline CDR1 is SGHNT and CDR2 is YENEEA. The chain's CDR3 is CASGAGESGANVLTF. CDR3 DNA sequence: TGTGCCAGCGGAGCCGGAGAATCTGGGGCCAACGTCCTGACTTTC.

The V and J genes are TRBV24-1 and TRBJ2-5; a weak D match, TRBD1 (5 bases). Germline CDR1 reads KGHDR; CDR2 reads SFDVKD. This CDR3 region has 18 residues. V lost 3 bases to trimming and J lost 1 base, with 20 bases between them. The DNA for the CDR3 is TGTGCCACCAGTGATCCGACTGGGGCAGACTCCTTCCAAGAGACCCAGTACTTC. It is translated as CATSDPTGADSFQETQYF.

This CDR3 is CASRRQGTSYGYTF. The DNA of the CDR3 is TGTGCCAGCAGAAGACAGGGGACGAGCTATGGCTACACCTTC. The chain joins TRBV6-5 to TRBJ1-2, with 8 nucleotides matching TRBD1. The CDR3 loop spans 14 amino acids. CDR1 and CDR2 from the germline V gene are MNHEY and SVGAGI. J lost 4 bases, V lost 6 bases, and 7 bases had no gene match.

This clone counts as medium-sized. The V gene is TRBV11-2, the J gene TRBJ2-7, with 7 bases fitting TRBD1. Trimming took 0 bases from V and 3 from J; bases not matched to a gene: 8. The CDR3 extends over 16 amino acids. Germline V gives CDR1 SGHAT, CDR2 FQNNGV. CDR3 sequence (DNA): TGTGCCAGCAGCTTAGATGGGTCAGGGGGAAACTACGAGCAGTACTTC. Amino acid sequence: CASSLDGSGGNYEQYF.

The V gene is TRBV24-1, the J gene TRBJ2-3, with 8 positions matching TRBD2. Germline assignment: CDR1 KGHDR and CDR2 SFDVKD. V trimming: 0 bases; J trimming: 5 bases; junction bases outside the gene matches: 6. This CDR3 is 16 amino acids long. This chain's CDR3 is CATSDLEFGGVDTQYF. The CDR3 nucleotides read TGTGCCACCAGTGATTTGGAGTTCGGGGGGGTAGATACGCAGTATTTT.

The table lists this clone with a few counts. This rearrangement joins TRBV14 to TRBJ2-1; TRBD2 aligns across 13 bases. Germline loops: CDR1 SGHDN, CDR2 FVKESK. V dropped 6 bases and J dropped 7; count of bases not matched to a gene: 12. The CDR3 spans 17 residues. The CDR3, as DNA: TGTGCCAGCAGTTTGCCCCAACTAGCGGGGGGGCCAAATGAGCAGTTCTTC. Its protein product is CASSLPQLAGGPNEQFF.

In its sample, this clone was seen once. The chain is built from TRBV5-1 and TRBJ2-2, with D possibly TRBD1 on 5 matching bases. Germline V gene lookup returns CDR1 SGHRS and CDR2 YFSETQ. With 0 bases removed from V and 4 bases from J, the gap between germline ends came to 10 bases. This CDR3 has 15 amino acids. The CDR3 DNA reads TGCGCCAGCAGCTTGGATGGGGCTAGCACCGGGGAGCTGTTTTTT. Encoded protein: CASSLDGASTGELFF.

The chain links TRBV1 to TRBJ1-5; the tabulated D call, TRBD1, remains unverified against the DNA. TRBV1 is a pseudogene locus. CDR3 length: 16 amino acids. The CDR3 sequence: CTSSQAPHREGQPQHF. The CDR3 nucleotides are TGCACCAGCAGCCAAGCCCCCCACAGGGAAGGGCAGCCCCAGCATTTT.

This chain uses TRBV14 with TRBJ2-5, with 10 bases that match TRBD2. The CDR3 consists of 14 residues. Germline V gene sequence: CDR1 SGHDN, CDR2 FVKESK. V gave up 5 bases and J gave up 5 bases; unmatched junction bases: 5. CDR3 loop: CASSFRLAGETQYF. The CDR3 DNA sequence: TGTGCCAGCAGCTTCAGACTAGCGGGCGAGACCCAGTACTTC.

This chain joins TRBV6-5 and TRBJ1-1; tentatively, D is TRBD1 (5 bases). CDR1 is MNHEY, CDR2 SVGAGI, per germline. This CDR3 has 14 amino acids. V lost 6 bases and J 1 base, leaving 12 bases between the germline ends. The CDR3 region has the DNA TGTGCCAGCAGACCCCCGACAGCGAACACTGAAGCTTTCTTT. As protein: CASRPPTANTEAFF.

J is TRBJ1-1 and V is TRBV18, with 12 positions matching TRBD1. This CDR3 spans 16 amino acids. Per the germline V gene, CDR1 is KGHSH and CDR2 is LQKENI. J gave up 0 bases and V 6 bases, and 5 bases lay outside the gene matches. This CDR3 is CASSPGQGAVNTEAFF. The CDR3 nucleotides are TGTGCCAGCTCGCCGGGACAGGGGGCTGTGAACACTGAAGCTTTCTTT.

The chain employs TRBV5-5 and TRBJ2-2; TRBD2 agrees at 13 bases. J lost 6 bases, V lost 4 bases, and 12 bases had no gene match. The CDR3 covers 18 residues. The germline V gene encodes CDR1 SGHKS and CDR2 YYEKEE (reference sequence). CDR3 nucleotides: TGTGCCAGCAGCCCTCGGACTAGCGGGGGCCCTTACCCCGGGGAGCTGTTTTTT. It translates to CASSPRTSGGPYPGELFF.

CDR3 coding DNA: TGTGCCAGCAGTGAAGGACAAACTGGAAACACCATATATTTT. Amino acid sequence: CASSEGQTGNTIYF. The chain combines TRBV6-1 with TRBJ1-3; D is unresolved. The CDR3 totals 14 residues. Germline assignment: CDR1 MNHNS and CDR2 SASEGT. Trimming removed 1 base at V and 2 bases at J, with 6 bases between.

The gene calls are TRBV15 and TRBJ2-3; 14 bases line up with TRBD2. The length of the CDR3 is 18 residues. Germline-derived CDR1 and CDR2 are LNHNV and YYDKDF (reference sequence). V dropped 2 bases and J dropped 5; count of bases not matched to a gene: 9. The CDR3 spells CATSRKPGTSGGGDTQYF. CDR3 nucleotides: TGTGCCACCAGCAGAAAACCCGGGACTAGCGGGGGCGGAGATACGCAGTATTTT. The variable domain in full, with the rest retrieved from reference TRBV15 and TRBJ2-3, is DAMVIQNPRYQVTQFGKPVTLSCSQTLNHNVMYWYQQKSSQAPKLLFHYYDKDFNNEADTPDNFQSRRPNTSFCFLDIRSPGLGDTAMYLCATSRKPGTSGGGDTQYFGPGTRLTVL.

This chain links TRBV5-1 with TRBJ2-2, with D hard to call. With 1 base removed from V and 1 base from J, the gap between germline ends came to 5 bases. Germline assignment: CDR1 SGHRS and CDR2 YFSETQ. The CDR3 loop spans 14 amino acids. The CDR3 protein is CASSLLGNTGELFF. DNA for the CDR3: TGCGCCAGCAGCTTGCTAGGGAACACCGGGGAGCTGTTTTTT. Drawing the rest from reference TRBV5-1 and TRBJ2-2, the complete variable domain is KAGVTQTPRYLIKTRGQQVTLSCSPISGHRSVSWYQQTPGQGLQFLFEYFSETQRNKGNFPGRFSGRQFSNSRSEMNVSTLELGDSALYLCASSLLGNTGELFFGEGSRLTVL.

The chain employs TRBV6-5 and TRBJ1-6, with D hard to call. This CDR3 region has 14 residues. V lost 6 bases to trimming and J lost 5 bases, with 11 bases between them. Germline CDR1 MNHEY, CDR2 SVGAGI. The CDR3 loop is CASRTGANNSPLHF. As DNA, the CDR3 is TGTGCCAGCAGAACGGGAGCTAATAATTCACCCCTCCACTTT.

This chain connects TRBV18 to TRBJ2-3; weak D call: TRBD1 (5 bases). Germline CDR1 and CDR2: KGHSH and LQKENI. Trimming took off 2 bases at V and 3 bases at J, with 6 bases between the two ends. The CDR3 consists of 13 residues. CDR3 DNA sequence: TGTGCCAGCTCACCAGACAGTACAGATACGCAGTATTTT. As protein: CASSPDSTDTQYF. The full variable domain, completed using reference TRBV18 and TRBJ2-3, is NAGVMQNPRHLVRRRGQEARLRCSPMKGHSHVYWYRQLPEEGLKFMVYLQKENIIDESGMPKERFSAEFPKEGPSILRIQQVVRGDSAAYFCASSPDSTDTQYFGPGTRLTVL.

V usage is TRBV7-8 and J usage is TRBJ2-3, with TRBD2 matching 8 bases. V lost 5 bases, J lost 0 bases, and 13 bases stayed unmatched. Looked up from germline, CDR1 is SGHVS and CDR2 is FQNEAQ. The CDR3 runs 18 residues. CDR3 sequence (DNA): TGTGCCAGCAGCCAGGGGCGCTGGGCGGGGGGTAGCACAGATACGCAGTATTTT. Translating it yields CASSQGRWAGGSTDTQYF.

The chain has TRBV7-9 and TRBJ2-7, with TRBD1 identical over 8 bases. The CDR3 totals 15 residues. In germline, CDR1 is SEHNR, CDR2 FQNEAQ (reference sequence). V shed 4 bases and J 0 bases; nucleotides not matched to a gene: 5. This CDR3 reads CASSSTGQGSYEQYF. CDR3 sequence (DNA): TGTGCCAGCAGCTCGACCGGACAGGGCTCCTACGAGCAGTACTTC.

The chain is built from TRBV23-1 and TRBJ1-6; 7 nucleotides agree with TRBD1. TRBV23-1 is given ORF status, its function remaining uncertain. Unmatched junction bases numbered 11, after V lost 6 bases and J lost 3 bases. The CDR3 has 17 residues. This chain's CDR3 is CASSVNRGVIYNSPLHF. The CDR3, as DNA: TGCGCCAGCAGCGTTAACAGGGGAGTAATCTATAATTCACCCCTCCACTTT.

The rearrangement links TRBV6-5 to TRBJ1-2; no definite D call. The germline V gene has CDR1 MNHEY and CDR2 SVGAGI. The CDR3 length is 13 residues. With 5 bases removed from V and 2 bases from J, the gap between germline ends came to 9 bases. Here the CDR3 reads CASSNSVNYGYTF. In nucleotides, the CDR3 is TGTGCCAGCAGTAACAGTGTAAACTATGGCTACACCTTC.

The rearrangement links TRBV5-6 to TRBJ2-3; D is perhaps TRBD1 (6 bases). V lost 6 bases to trimming and J lost 2 bases, with 13 bases between them. Per germline, CDR1 SGHDT and CDR2 YYEEEE. This CDR3 spans 14 amino acids. In nucleotides, the CDR3 is TGTGCCAGCACCCGGGACAACTACACAGATACGCAGTATTTT. It is translated as CASTRDNYTDTQYF.